Following are 9 T cell receptor beta chains from one sample sequenced in a study of T cell responses to AZD1222 COVID-19 vaccine. Sequencing was performed with immunoSEQ multiplex PCR; in TCRdb, only in-frame clones are kept and a portion is missing. The sample holds more than 100,000 clones, approximately 90% seen once. Specimen: peripheral blood, collected on day 0 of AZD1222 vaccination. These TCRs come from an adult in good health.

This rearrangement joins TRBV6-5 to TRBJ2-6; TRBD1 is a possible D gene (6 bases). The CDR3 contains 15 residues. With 6 bases removed from V and 0 bases from J, the gap between germline ends came to 9 bases. Germline lookup yields CDR1 MNHEY and CDR2 SVGAGI. The CDR3 sequence: CASRKGGSGANVLTF. The CDR3 nucleotides read TGTGCCAGCAGGAAAGGGGGCTCTGGGGCCAACGTCCTGACTTTC.

The chain couples TRBV19 to TRBJ1-1; 8 positions match TRBD1. V lost 8 bases and J lost 1; bases outside the gene matches: 9. CDR1 is LNHDA, CDR2 SQIVND, per germline (reference sequence). The CDR3 is made up of 15 amino acids. Written as DNA, the CDR3 is TGTGCCAGTGGACAGGGTAGGCTGGGGAACACTGAAGCTTTCTTT. Protein product: CASGQGRLGNTEAFF.

CDR3 DNA: TGTGCCAGCAGCCAAGTAACAGGGCTATCGACAAGCAATGAGCAGTTCTTC. It yields the protein CASSQVTGLSTSNEQFF. V usage is TRBV3-1 (or the pseudogene TRBV3-2) and J usage is TRBJ2-1; TRBD1 might be the D (6 bases). The V gene lost 1 base and the J gene lost 6 bases, with 19 bases spanning the gap. Germline CDR1 is LGHDT and CDR2 is YNNKEL (reference sequence). This CDR3 has 17 residues.

J is TRBJ1-1 and V is TRBV30; D not resolved. V was trimmed by 4 bases and J by 5 bases, leaving 14 bases between them. Germline CDR1 is GTSNPN and CDR2 is SVGIG (reference sequence). This CDR3 spans 13 amino acids. CDR3 coding DNA: TGTGCCTGGATATTCGAGGCGGGGACTGAAGCTTTCTTT. Translated: CAWIFEAGTEAFF.

The gene calls are TRBV28 and TRBJ2-3, with 16 positions matching TRBD2. This CDR3 region has 14 residues. The ends lost 5 bases at V and 11 bases at J; junction bases unmatched: 4. CDR1 and CDR2 (germline): MDHEN, SYDVKM. CDR3 DNA sequence: TGTGCCAGCAGTCCAGGGACTAGCGGGAGGGTGCAGTATTTT. Its protein is CASSPGTSGRVQYF.

V usage is TRBV5-6 and J usage is TRBJ2-3, with D unresolved. V shed 2 bases and J shed 3 bases, with 4 bases lying between them. The CDR3 consists of 12 residues. In germline, CDR1 is SGHDT, CDR2 YYEEEE. DNA of the CDR3: TGTGCCAGCAGCTTACGGACAGATACGCAGTATTTT. Amino acids: CASSLRTDTQYF.

This clone was picked up a small number of times. This chain uses TRBV7-9 with TRBJ2-1, with D possibly being TRBD1 or TRBD2 (6 bases each). The CDR3 is 15 amino acids. The V and J ends lost 11 bases and 7 bases respectively, with 24 bases between them. Germline CDR1 reads SEHNR; CDR2 reads FQNEAQ (reference sequence). CDR3 protein: CAQGPRGGVGNEQFF. The CDR3 DNA reads TGTGCCCAGGGGCCCAGGGGAGGTGTTGGGAATGAGCAGTTCTTC.

The chain uses TRBV11-2 and TRBJ1-1, with TRBD1 matching over 7 bases. The germline CDR1 and CDR2 sequences are SGHAT and FQNNGV. Germline trimming cut 2 bases from V and 1 base from J; bases unmatched to any gene: 10. The CDR3 covers 17 residues. This CDR3 reads CASSLSPGTGENTEAFF. CDR3 DNA: TGTGCCAGCAGCTTATCCCCAGGAACAGGGGAGAACACTGAAGCTTTCTTT.

The DNA of the CDR3 is TGTGCCAGTAGCCGTCGTGGTCCAGATACGCAGTATTTT. Translating gives CASSRRGPDTQYF. The genes are TRBV6-2 or TRBV6-3 and TRBJ2-3; D is unclear. Trimming cost V 9 bases and J 4 bases, with 14 bases left between them. The CDR3 is made up of 13 amino acids. Germline CDR1 MNHEY, CDR2 SVGEGT.